This T cell receptor (beta chain) was observed in a study of cytomegalovirus exposure and HLA in healthy donors. Study-level points and caveats: The dataset shows that most TCR sequences were rare, while some public TCRs occurred in many donors.

Germline V CDR1 and CDR2: SGHTA, FQGNSA. This CDR3 has 15 amino acids. Libraries were prepared by immunoSEQ multiplex PCR; TCRdb keeps only in-frame clonotypes and omits some of them. The data hold about 260,000 clones, with 90% observed a single time. A note on this clone: What it binds is not known.

Sequenced input: PBMCs. J is TRBJ1-2 and V is TRBV7-2; TRBD1 agrees at 8 bases. This receptor was identified in a woman aged 30 to 39 in good health and CMV-seronegative. The CDR3 region is CGSTPQGAVNYGYTF. DNA of the CDR3: TGTGGCAGTACGCCCCAGGGGGCCGTAAACTATGGCTACACCTTC.